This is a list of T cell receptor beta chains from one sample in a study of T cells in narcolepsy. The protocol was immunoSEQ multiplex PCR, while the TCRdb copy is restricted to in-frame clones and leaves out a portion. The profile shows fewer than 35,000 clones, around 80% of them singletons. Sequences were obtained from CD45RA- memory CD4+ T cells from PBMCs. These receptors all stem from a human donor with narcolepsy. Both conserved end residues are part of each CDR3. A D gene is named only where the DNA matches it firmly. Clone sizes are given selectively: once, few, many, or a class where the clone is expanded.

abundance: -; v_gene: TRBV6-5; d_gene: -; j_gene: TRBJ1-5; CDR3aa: CASSYSGGGQPQHF; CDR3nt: TGTGCCAGCAGTTACTCGGGCGGGGGTCAGCCCCAGCATTTT
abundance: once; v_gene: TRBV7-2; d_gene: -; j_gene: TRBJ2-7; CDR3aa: CASSLGGARYEQYF; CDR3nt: TGTGCCAGCAGTCTAGGGGGGGCGCGGTACGAGCAGTACTTC
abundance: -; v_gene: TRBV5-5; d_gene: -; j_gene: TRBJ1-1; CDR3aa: CASSFQGNTEAFF; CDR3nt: TGTGCCAGCAGTTTTCAGGGGAACACTGAAGCTTTCTTT
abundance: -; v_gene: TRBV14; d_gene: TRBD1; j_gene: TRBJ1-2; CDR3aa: CASSLLQTGNYGYTF; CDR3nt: TGTGCCAGCAGCCTGTTACAGACAGGGAACTATGGCTACACCTTC
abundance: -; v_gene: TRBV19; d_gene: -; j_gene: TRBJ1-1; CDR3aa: CASSIGKTTEAFF; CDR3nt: TGTGCCAGTAGTATAGGGAAAACGACTGAAGCTTTCTTT
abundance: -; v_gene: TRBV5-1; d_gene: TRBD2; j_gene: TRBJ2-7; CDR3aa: CASASSGGSYEQYF; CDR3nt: TGCGCCAGCGCGTCTAGCGGGGGCTCCTACGAGCAGTACTTC
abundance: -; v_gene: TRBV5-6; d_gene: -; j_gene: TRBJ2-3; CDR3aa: CASSQAIDTQYF; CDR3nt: TGTGCCAGCAGCCAAGCGATAGATACGCAGTATTTT
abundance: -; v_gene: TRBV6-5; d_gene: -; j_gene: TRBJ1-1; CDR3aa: CASSYWGGGYTEAFF; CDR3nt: TGTGCCAGCAGTTACTGGGGAGGGGGGTACACTGAAGCTTTCTTT
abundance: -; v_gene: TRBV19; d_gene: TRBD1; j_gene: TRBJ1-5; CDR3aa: CASSIGQGPGNQPQHF; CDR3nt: TGTGCCAGTAGTATAGGACAGGGGCCGGGCAATCAGCCCCAGCATTTT
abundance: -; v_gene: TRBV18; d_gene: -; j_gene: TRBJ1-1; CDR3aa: CASSPDSAATEAFF; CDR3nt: TGTGCCAGCTCCCCCGACAGCGCGGCCACTGAAGCTTTCTTT